This T cell receptor beta chain was identified during a study of cytomegalovirus exposure and HLA in healthy donors. At the time of sampling, donors were nominally healthy, though unrecorded immune exposures were likely. Germline V gene data show CDR1 as MDHEN and CDR2 as SYDVKM. This CDR3 region has 15 residues. V lost 6 bases, J lost 0 bases, and 2 bases stayed unmatched. This clone was detected only a few times. Antigen: not known. The PCR ran on 60 Vbeta and 13 Jbeta primers. Profiled with immunoSEQ multiplex PCR; TCRdb holds only in-frame clones, not every one. The data show some 35,000 clones, over 40% seen once. The study, taken as a whole, reports: An observed cluster of highly shared sequence variants was recorded as a likely sequencing artifact. A later analysis showed that HLA-associated TCR beta chains had undergone more clonal expansion than equally common others.

Source material: PBMCs. This sequence was found in a woman in her 40s in good health and CMV-seropositive. The genes are TRBV28 and TRBJ1-5, with 10 bases lining up with TRBD1. CDR3 in DNA: TGTGCCAGCAGGACAGGGGGCAGTAGCAATCAGCCCCAGCATTTT. Translated, it gives CASRTGGSSNQPQHF.